This TCR beta chain was identified during a study of response to subunit inactivated influenza vaccine. TCRdb reprocessed the RT-PCR reads with MiXCR, giving one entry per CDR3 protein. The sample consists of 600,000 to 850,000 distinct CDR3 sequences, 14% of them appearing once. Broader study findings: With each seasonal influenza vaccination, the authors suggested, few new T cells are recruited.

Notes on this clonotype: Its matching antigen is unknown.

This receptor was identified in a man aged 45-65 years who received an inactivated influenza vaccine. The source material was PBMCs from blood, sampled 14 days before vaccination.

CDR3 in DNA: TGCGCCAGCAGCTCGGCGGGACGCTACCAAGAGACCCAGTACTTC. It translates to CASSSAGRYQETQYF. This chain uses TRBV5-1 with TRBJ2-5; maybe TRBD2 (6 bases). Germline lookup yields CDR1 SGHRS and CDR2 YFSETQ. The CDR3 is 15 residues long. The V end lost 3 bases, the J end lost 0 bases, and 12 bases lay between the germline ends.